This T cell receptor beta chain was observed in a study of T cells in Graves' hyperthyroidism and ophthalmopathy. Each ophthalmopathy patient scored at least 3 on the Clinical Activity Score and at least 4 on NOSPECS grade, with duration under 3 months. There were TCR beta CDR3 regions amplified from RNA transcripts. In the first-round RT-PCR of the TCR CDR3, the HTBI primer set was used. TCRdb recomputed calls from the multiplex PCR reads with MiXCR, one row per CDR3 protein. The sample has approximately 570,000 distinct CDR3 sequences; approximately 20% are singletons. The junction had 4 bases not matched to a gene; V was cut back by 1 base and J by 3 bases. The CDR3 is 16 amino acids. Germline V CDR1 and CDR2: SGHTA, FQGNSA.

The sequencing sample was made of blood. This clonotype originated in a man aged 40-50 years with Graves' ophthalmopathy. This rearrangement joins TRBV7-2 to TRBJ2-1; TRBD2 matches 9 bases. CDR3 residues: CASSLVRLAVYNEQFF. As DNA, the CDR3 is TGTGCCAGCAGCTTAGTCCGACTAGCGGTCTACAATGAGCAGTTCTTC. The variable domain in full, with the rest retrieved from reference TRBV7-2 and TRBJ2-1, is GAGVSQSPSNKVTEKGKDVELRCDPISGHTALYWYRQSLGQGLEFLIYFQGNSAPDKSGLPSDRFSAERTGGSVSTLTIQRTQQEDSAVYLCASSLVRLAVYNEQFFGPGTRLTVL.